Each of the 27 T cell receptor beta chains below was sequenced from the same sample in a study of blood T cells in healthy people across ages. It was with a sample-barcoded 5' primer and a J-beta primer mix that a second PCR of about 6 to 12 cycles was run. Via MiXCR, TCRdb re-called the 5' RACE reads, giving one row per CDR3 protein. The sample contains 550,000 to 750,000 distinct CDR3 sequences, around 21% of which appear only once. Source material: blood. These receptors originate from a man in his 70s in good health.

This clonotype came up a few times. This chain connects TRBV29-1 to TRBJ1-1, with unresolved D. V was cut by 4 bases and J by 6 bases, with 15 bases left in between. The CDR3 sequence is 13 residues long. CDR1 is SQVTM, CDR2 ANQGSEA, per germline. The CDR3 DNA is TGCAGCGTTGCGGAGGGAATACTCTCTGAAGCTTTCTTT. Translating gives CSVAEGILSEAFF.

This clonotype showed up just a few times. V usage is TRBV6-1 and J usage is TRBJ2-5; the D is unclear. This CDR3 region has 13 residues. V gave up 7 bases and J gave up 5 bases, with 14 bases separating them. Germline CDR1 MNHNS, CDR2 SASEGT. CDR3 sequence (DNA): TGTGCCAGCAAACTCGGGTTGAGGGAGACCCAGTACTTC. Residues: CASKLGLRETQYF.

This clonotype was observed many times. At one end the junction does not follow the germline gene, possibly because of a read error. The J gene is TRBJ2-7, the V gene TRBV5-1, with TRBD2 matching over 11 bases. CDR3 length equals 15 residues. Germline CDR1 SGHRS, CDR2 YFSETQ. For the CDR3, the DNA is TGTGCCAGCAGTTTAGGGACTAGCGGTGCCTACGAGCAGTACTTC. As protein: CASSLGTSGAYEQYF.

CDR3 sequence (DNA): TGTGCCAGCAGCCCCCCCGGGGGGCAAAGGACTAGCGGTACCTACGAGCAGTACTTC. As protein: CASSPPGGQRTSGTYEQYF. The chain carries TRBV11-1 and TRBJ2-5; 10 bases align to TRBD2. The J call may be in error: the DNA end matches TRBJ2-7 better. Germline V gives CDR1 SGHAT, CDR2 FQDESV (reference sequence). This CDR3 contains 19 residues.

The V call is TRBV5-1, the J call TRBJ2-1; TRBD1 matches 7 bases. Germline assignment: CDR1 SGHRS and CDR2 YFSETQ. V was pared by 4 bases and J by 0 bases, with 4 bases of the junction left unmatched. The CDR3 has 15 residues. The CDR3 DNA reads TGCGCCAGCAGCACAGGGGATAACTCCTACAATGAGCAGTTCTTC. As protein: CASSTGDNSYNEQFF.

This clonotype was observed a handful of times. For the CDR3, the DNA is TGTGCCAGCAGAGGAATGAGTGTAGGGAAATACGAGCAGTACTTC. Its translation is CASRGMSVGKYEQYF. The V call is TRBV6-2 or TRBV6-3, the J call TRBJ2-7; D gene uncertain. Trimming removed 6 bases at V and 4 bases at J, with 19 bases between. This CDR3 comprises 15 residues. Germline CDR1 MNHEY, CDR2 SVGEGT.

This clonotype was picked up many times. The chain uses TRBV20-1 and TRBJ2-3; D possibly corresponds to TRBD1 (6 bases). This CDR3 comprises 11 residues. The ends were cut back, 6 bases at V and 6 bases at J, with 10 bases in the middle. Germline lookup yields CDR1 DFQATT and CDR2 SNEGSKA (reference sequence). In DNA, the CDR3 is TGCAGTGCCGGTCAGGGGGATACGCAGTATTTT. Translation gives CSAGQGDTQYF.

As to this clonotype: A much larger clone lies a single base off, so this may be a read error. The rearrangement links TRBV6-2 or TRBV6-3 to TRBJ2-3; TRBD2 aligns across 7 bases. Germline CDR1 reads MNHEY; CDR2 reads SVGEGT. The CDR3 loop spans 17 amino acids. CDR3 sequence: CASNYSTAGDFTDTQYF. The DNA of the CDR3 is TGTGCCAGCAATTACTCGACGGCGGGAGATTTCACAGATACGCAGTATTTT.

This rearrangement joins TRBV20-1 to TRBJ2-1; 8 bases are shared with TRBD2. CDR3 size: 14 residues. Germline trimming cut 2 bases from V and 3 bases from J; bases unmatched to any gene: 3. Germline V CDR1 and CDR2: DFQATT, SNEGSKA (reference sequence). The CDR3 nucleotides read TGCAGTGCTAGAAGACTAGCGAGCTACAATGAGCAGTTCTTC. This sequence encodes CSARRLASYNEQFF.

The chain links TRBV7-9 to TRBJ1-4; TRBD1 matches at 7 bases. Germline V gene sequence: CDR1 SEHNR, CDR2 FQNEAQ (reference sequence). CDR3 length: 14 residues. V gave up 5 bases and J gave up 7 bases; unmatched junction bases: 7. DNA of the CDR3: TGTGCCAGCAGCCTTGGACAGGAGACTGAAAAACTGTTTTTT. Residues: CASSLGQETEKLFF.

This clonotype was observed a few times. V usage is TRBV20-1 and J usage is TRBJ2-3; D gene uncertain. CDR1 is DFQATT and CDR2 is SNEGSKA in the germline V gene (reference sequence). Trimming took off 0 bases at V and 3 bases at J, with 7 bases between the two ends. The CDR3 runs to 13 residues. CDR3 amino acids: CSARDQRTDTQYF. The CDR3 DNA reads TGCAGTGCTAGAGATCAGAGAACAGATACGCAGTATTTT.

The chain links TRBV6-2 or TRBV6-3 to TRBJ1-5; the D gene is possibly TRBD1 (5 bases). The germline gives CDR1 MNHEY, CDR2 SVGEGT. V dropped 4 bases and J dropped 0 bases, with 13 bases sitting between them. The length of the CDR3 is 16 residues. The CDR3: CASSSLGGHSNQPQHF. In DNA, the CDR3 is TGTGCCAGCAGTTCATTGGGGGGTCATAGCAATCAGCCCCAGCATTTT.

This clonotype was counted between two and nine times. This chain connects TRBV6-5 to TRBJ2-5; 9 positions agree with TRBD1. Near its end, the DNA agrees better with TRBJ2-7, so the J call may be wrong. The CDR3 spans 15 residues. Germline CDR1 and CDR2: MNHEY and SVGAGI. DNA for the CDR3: TGTGCCAGCAGTTACCGCGACAGGGGGGGATACGAGCAGTACTTC. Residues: CASSYRDRGGYEQYF.

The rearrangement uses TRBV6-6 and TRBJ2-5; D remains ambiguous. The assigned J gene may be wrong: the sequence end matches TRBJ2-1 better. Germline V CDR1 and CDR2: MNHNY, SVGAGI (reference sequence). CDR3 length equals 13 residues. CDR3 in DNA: TGTGCCAGCAGTTCGAAGGGTGTCCGGGAGCAGTTCTTC. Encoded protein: CASSSKGVREQFF.

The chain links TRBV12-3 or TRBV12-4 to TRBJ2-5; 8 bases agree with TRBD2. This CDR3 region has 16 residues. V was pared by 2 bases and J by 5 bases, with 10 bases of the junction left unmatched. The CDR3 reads CASSLLIAGKGETQYF. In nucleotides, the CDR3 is TGTGCCAGCAGTTTATTAATAGCGGGGAAGGGGGAGACCCAGTACTTC.

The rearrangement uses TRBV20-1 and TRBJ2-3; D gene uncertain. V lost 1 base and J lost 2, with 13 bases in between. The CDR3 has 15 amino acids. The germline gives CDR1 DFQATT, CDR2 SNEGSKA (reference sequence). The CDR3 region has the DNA TGCAGTGCTAGAGGTTTCTCGGAATACACAGATACGCAGTATTTT. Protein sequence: CSARGFSEYTDTQYF.

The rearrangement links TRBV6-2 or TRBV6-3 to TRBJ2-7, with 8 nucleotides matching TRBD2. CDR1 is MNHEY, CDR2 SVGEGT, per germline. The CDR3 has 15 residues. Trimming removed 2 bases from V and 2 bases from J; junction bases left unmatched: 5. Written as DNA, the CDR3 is TGTGCCAGCAGTTACCGGTCTAGCGGGCCCTACGAGCAGTACTTC. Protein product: CASSYRSSGPYEQYF.

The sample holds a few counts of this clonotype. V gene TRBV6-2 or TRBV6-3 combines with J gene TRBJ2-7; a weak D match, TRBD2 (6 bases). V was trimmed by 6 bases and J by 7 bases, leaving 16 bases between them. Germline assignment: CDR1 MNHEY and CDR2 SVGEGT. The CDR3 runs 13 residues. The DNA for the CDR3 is TGTGCCAGCAGCCCCGCGGGGTACGGAGAGCAGTACTTC. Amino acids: CASSPAGYGEQYF.

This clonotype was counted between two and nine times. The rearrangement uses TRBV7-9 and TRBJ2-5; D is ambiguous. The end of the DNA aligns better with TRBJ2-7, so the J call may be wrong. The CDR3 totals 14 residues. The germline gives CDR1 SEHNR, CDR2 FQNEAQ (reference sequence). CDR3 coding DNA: TGTGCCGGTAACTTAGACAATAACCACTACGAGCAGTACTTC. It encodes CAGNLDNNHYEQYF.

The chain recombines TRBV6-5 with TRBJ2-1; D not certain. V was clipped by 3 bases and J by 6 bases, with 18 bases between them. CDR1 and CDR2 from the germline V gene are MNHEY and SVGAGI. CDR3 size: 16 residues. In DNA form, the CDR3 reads TGTGCCAGCAGTTATGTTCCCGAGAGAGAGTGCAATGAGCAGTTCTTC. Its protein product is CASSYVPERECNEQFF.

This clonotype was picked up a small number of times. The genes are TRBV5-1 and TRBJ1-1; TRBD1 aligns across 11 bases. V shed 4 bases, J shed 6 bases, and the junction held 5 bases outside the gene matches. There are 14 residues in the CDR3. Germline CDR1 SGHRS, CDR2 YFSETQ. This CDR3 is CASSGQGAGAEAFF. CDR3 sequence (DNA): TGCGCCAGCAGCGGACAGGGGGCAGGAGCTGAAGCTTTCTTT.

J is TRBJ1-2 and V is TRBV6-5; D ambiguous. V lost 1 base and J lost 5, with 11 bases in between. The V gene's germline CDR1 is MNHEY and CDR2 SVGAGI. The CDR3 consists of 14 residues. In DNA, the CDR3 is TGTGCCAGCAGTTACTTGTCCGGGGAGTATGGCTACACCTTC. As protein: CASSYLSGEYGYTF.

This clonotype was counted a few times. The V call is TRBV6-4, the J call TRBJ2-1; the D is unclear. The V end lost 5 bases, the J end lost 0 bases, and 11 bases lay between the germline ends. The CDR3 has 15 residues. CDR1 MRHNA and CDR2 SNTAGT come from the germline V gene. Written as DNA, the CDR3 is TGTGCCAGCAGTCAGACTGGGAACTCCTACAATGAGCAGTTCTTC. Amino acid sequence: CASSQTGNSYNEQFF.

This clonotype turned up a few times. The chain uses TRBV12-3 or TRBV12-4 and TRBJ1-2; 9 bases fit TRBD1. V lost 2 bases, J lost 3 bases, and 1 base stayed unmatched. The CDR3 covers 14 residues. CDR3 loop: CASSLRDRDYGYTF. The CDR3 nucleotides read TGTGCCAGCAGTTTAAGGGACAGGGACTATGGCTACACCTTC.

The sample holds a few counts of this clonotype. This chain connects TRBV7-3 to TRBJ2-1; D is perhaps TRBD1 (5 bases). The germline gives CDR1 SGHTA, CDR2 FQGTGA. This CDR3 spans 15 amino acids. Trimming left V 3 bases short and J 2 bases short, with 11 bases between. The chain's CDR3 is CASSFRRAPYNEQFF. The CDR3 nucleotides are TGTGCCAGCAGCTTCCGCAGGGCCCCCTACAATGAGCAGTTCTTC.

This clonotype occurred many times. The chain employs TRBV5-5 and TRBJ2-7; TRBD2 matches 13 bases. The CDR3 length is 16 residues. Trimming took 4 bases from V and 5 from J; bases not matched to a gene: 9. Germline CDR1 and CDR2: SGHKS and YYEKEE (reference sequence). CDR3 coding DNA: TGTGCCAGCAGCCTCGGACTAGCGGGAGTGGGGGACGAGCAGTACTTC. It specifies CASSLGLAGVGDEQYF. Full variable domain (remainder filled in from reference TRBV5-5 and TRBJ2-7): DAGVTQSPTHLIKTRGQQVTLRCSPISGHKSVSWYQQVLGQGPQFIFQYYEKEERGRGNFPDRFSARQFPNYSSELNVNALLLGDSALYLCASSLGLAGVGDEQYFGPGTRLTVT.

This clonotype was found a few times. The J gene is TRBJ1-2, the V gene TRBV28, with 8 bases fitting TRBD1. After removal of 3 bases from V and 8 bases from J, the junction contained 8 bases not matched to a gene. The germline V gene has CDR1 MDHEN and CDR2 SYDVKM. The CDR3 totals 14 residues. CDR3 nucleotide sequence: TGTGCCAGCAGTTTGGCAGGGGGCGTTGGAGGCTACACCTTC. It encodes CASSLAGGVGGYTF.